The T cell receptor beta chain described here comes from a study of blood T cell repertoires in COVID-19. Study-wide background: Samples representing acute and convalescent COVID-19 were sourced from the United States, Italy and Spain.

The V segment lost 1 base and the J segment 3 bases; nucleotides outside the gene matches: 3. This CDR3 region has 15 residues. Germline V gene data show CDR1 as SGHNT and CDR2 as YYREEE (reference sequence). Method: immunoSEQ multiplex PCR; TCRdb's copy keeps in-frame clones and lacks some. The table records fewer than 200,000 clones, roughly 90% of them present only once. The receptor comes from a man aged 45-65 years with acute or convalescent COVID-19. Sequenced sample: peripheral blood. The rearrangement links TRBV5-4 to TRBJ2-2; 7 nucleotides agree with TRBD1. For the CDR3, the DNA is TGTGCCAGCAGCTTGATCGGGACAGACACCGGGGAGCTGTTTTTT. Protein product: CASSLIGTDTGELFF.